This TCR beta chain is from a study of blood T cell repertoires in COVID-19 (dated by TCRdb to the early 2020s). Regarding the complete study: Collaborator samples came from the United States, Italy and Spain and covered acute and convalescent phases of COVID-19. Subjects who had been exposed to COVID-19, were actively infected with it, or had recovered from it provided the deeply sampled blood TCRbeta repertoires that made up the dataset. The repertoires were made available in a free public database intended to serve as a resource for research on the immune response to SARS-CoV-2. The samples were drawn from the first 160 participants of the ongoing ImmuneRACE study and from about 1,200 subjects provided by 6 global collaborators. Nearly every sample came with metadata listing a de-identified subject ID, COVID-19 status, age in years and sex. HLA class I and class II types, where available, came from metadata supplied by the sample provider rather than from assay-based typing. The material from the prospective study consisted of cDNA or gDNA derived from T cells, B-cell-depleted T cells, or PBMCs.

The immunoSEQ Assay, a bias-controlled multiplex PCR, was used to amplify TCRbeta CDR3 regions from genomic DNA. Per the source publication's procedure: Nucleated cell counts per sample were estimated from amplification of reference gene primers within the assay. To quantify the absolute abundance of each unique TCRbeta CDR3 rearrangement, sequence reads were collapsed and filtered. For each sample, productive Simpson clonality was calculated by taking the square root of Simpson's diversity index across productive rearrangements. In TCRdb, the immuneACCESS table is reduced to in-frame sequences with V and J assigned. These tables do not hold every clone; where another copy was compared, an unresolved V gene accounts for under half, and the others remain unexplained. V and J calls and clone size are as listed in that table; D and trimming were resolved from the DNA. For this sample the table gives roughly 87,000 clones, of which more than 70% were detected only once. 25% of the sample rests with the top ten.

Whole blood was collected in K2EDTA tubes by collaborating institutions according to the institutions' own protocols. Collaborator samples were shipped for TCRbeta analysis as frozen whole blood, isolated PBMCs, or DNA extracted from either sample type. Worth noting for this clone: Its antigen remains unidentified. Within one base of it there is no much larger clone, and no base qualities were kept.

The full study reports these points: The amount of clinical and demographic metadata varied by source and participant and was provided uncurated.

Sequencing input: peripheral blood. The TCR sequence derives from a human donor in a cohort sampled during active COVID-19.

The nucleotide sequence reads as follows: TGCGCCAGCAGCTTGGTGTCCGCGAACTATGGCTACACCTTC. Its protein product is CASSLVSANYGYTF. The chain was built from TRBV5-1 and TRBJ1-2; a confident D gene designation cannot be given. V loses 0 bases of germline sequence and J loses 2 bases, and the interval between the two ends is 8 bases. As encoded in the germline V gene, CDR1 is SGHRS while CDR2 is YFSETQ. Spanning cysteine to phenylalanine, the CDR3 consists of 14 amino acids. Here the CDR3 DNA is all that survives: 42 bases in frame from base 1.